Below, 22 T cell receptor beta chains from the same sample are listed, as sequenced in a study of technical replicates of blood from a few donors. Assay used: immunoSEQ multiplex PCR; TCRdb lists only in-frame clones, some missing. The data hold approximately 79,000 clones, with more than 85% observed a single time. What was sequenced was T cells isolated from PBMCs. The receptors originated from a human donor in good health.

The chain links TRBV9 to TRBJ2-5, with 10 bases fitting TRBD2. The CDR3 runs to 18 residues. From germline, CDR1 is SGDLS and CDR2 YYNGEE. V trimming: 3 bases; J trimming: 2 bases; junction bases outside the gene matches: 13. The CDR3: CASSAFFPGLAWQETQYF. The CDR3 bases are TGTGCCAGCAGCGCCTTTTTTCCGGGACTAGCGTGGCAAGAGACCCAGTACTTC.

In its sample, this clone was seen a few times. The V gene is TRBV2, the J gene TRBJ1-5; D may be TRBD1 (5 bases). V shed 3 bases and J shed 9 bases, with 9 bases lying between them. Germline V gene sequence: CDR1 SNHLY, CDR2 FYNNEI. CDR3 length: 12 amino acids. CDR3 DNA: TGTGCCAGCAGTGATGATAGGGGGCCCCAGCATTTT. Translation gives CASSDDRGPQHF.

The chain employs TRBV7-3 and TRBJ2-1; TRBD2 matches at 10 bases. V lost 2 bases and J lost 6; bases outside the gene matches: 4. This CDR3 region has 15 residues. Germline assignment: CDR1 SGHTA and CDR2 FQGTGA. The CDR3 nucleotides read TGTGCCAGCAGCTTACGGACTAGCGGACTCAATGAGCAGTTCTTC. It specifies CASSLRTSGLNEQFF.

The chain links TRBV13 to TRBJ2-7, with D tentatively TRBD2 (7 bases). This CDR3 spans 14 amino acids. V was pared by 5 bases and J by 6 bases, with 17 bases between. Germline loops: CDR1 PRHDT, CDR2 FYEKMQ (reference sequence). The DNA of the CDR3 is TGTGCCAGCAGCCCGGGGGGACATCTCCTCGAGCAGTACTTC. It is translated as CASSPGGHLLEQYF.

The chain has TRBV9 and TRBJ1-5, with D possibly TRBD1 on 6 matching bases. The germline V gene has CDR1 SGDLS and CDR2 YYNGEE. The CDR3 sequence is 14 residues long. V gave up 0 bases and J gave up 5 bases, with 9 bases separating them. The CDR3 here is CASSVGTVDQPQHF. In DNA, the CDR3 is TGTGCCAGCAGCGTAGGGACAGTCGATCAGCCCCAGCATTTT.

The CDR3 here is CASSAEGYNEQFF. The CDR3, as DNA: TGTGCCAGCAGTGCCGAGGGCTACAATGAGCAGTTCTTC. The V and J genes are TRBV2 and TRBJ2-1, with D possibly matching TRBD2 (5 bases). Trimming left V 4 bases short and J 3 bases short, with 7 bases between. Germline CDR1 is SNHLY and CDR2 is FYNNEI. The CDR3 runs to 13 residues. The variable domain in full, with the rest retrieved from reference TRBV2 and TRBJ2-1, is EPEVTQTPSHQVTQMGQEVILRCVPISNHLYFYWYRQILGQKVEFLVSFYNNEISEKSEIFDDQFSVERPDGSNFTLKIRSTKLEDSAMYFCASSAEGYNEQFFGPGTRLTVL.

The chain has TRBV19 and TRBJ1-5; a weak D match, TRBD1 (6 bases). CDR1 and CDR2 from the germline V gene are LNHDA and SQIVND (reference sequence). The CDR3 has 17 amino acids. V lost 5 bases and J lost 2, with 19 bases in between. CDR3 nucleotides: TGTGCCAGTAGTTGGACCGGGGGGCTGGGGGGCAATCAGCCCCAGCATTTT. Translating gives CASSWTGGLGGNQPQHF.

This clone was picked up a small number of times. V gene TRBV11-2 combines with J gene TRBJ2-7; 9 nucleotides align to TRBD1. Germline V lookup: CDR1 SGHAT, CDR2 FQNNGV. V lost 7 bases, J lost 5 bases, and 6 bases stayed unmatched. This CDR3 spans 13 amino acids. The CDR3 region has the DNA TGTGCCAGCAAGGGACAGGGAGACAACGAGCAGTACTTC. This codes for CASKGQGDNEQYF.

This chain uses TRBV2 with TRBJ1-4; 9 nucleotides agree with TRBD1. CDR3 length equals 15 residues. J lost 2 bases, V lost 5 bases, and 3 bases had no gene match. CDR1 SNHLY and CDR2 FYNNEI come from the germline V gene. CDR3 loop: CASSPTGGTNEKLFF. The CDR3 region has the DNA TGTGCCAGCAGTCCTACAGGGGGCACTAATGAAAAACTGTTTTTT.

The chain combines TRBV6-1 with TRBJ2-7, with 10 bases fitting TRBD2. The length of the CDR3 is 13 residues. Germline V CDR1 and CDR2: MNHNS, SASEGT. With V trimmed by 5 bases and J by 7 bases, 5 bases remained unmatched. The CDR3 DNA follows: TGTGCCAGCAGTCTAGCGGGAGCTGATGAGCAGTACTTC. Protein product: CASSLAGADEQYF.

The chain uses TRBV2 and TRBJ2-7, with TRBD1 matching over 11 bases. Per germline, CDR1 SNHLY and CDR2 FYNNEI. V shed 5 bases and J 4 bases; nucleotides not matched to a gene: 4. There are 14 residues in the CDR3. The DNA for the CDR3 is TGTGCCAGCAGTCCGGACAGGGGGCCTTACGAGCAGTACTTC. This sequence encodes CASSPDRGPYEQYF.

The rearrangement joins TRBV9 to TRBJ2-7; TRBD1 agrees at 9 bases. Germline values: CDR1 SGDLS, CDR2 YYNGEE. The ends lost 4 bases at V and 3 bases at J; junction bases unmatched: 5. The CDR3 has 14 amino acids. CDR3 protein: CASSPGTGNYEQYF. The CDR3 DNA sequence: TGTGCCAGCAGCCCTGGGACAGGGAACTACGAGCAGTACTTC.

The rearrangement uses TRBV4-1 and TRBJ2-7, with a tentative D call TRBD1 (5 bases). CDR3 length: 18 amino acids. V dropped 1 base and J dropped 0 bases, with 19 bases sitting between them. Germline CDR1 is MGHRA and CDR2 is YSYEKL. The CDR3 reads CASSQVDFVGALSYEQYF. The CDR3 DNA reads TGCGCCAGCAGCCAAGTTGATTTCGTTGGGGCACTCTCCTACGAGCAGTACTTC.

The CDR3 DNA follows: TGCGCCAGCAGCTCAGGACAGGGGGATACTATCTATGGCTACACCTTC. Its translation is CASSSGQGDTIYGYTF. The chain couples TRBV5-1 to TRBJ1-2, with 10 bases fitting TRBD1. CDR3 size: 16 residues. Per germline, CDR1 SGHRS and CDR2 YFSETQ. V gave up 3 bases and J gave up 4 bases; unmatched junction bases: 9.

The chain couples TRBV5-1 to TRBJ2-7; 9 bases match TRBD1. The V and J ends lost 0 bases and 2 bases, in that order; junction bases with no gene match: 6. CDR1 is SGHRS and CDR2 is YFSETQ in the germline V gene. The CDR3 covers 16 residues. The CDR3, as DNA: TGCGCCAGCAGCTTGGGGGCCGGGACAGGGACCTACGAGCAGTACTTC. It is translated as CASSLGAGTGTYEQYF.

Here the CDR3 reads CASSMGQGVAEKLFF. CDR3 DNA sequence: TGTGCCAGTAGCATGGGACAGGGGGTAGCGGAAAAACTGTTTTTT. This chain links TRBV19 with TRBJ1-4, with TRBD1 matching 11 bases. With V trimmed by 6 bases and J by 8 bases, 8 bases remained unmatched. The V gene's germline CDR1 is LNHDA and CDR2 SQIVND (reference sequence). CDR3 length: 15 residues. Variable domain in full (rest from reference TRBV19 and TRBJ1-4): DGGITQSPKYLFRKEGQNVTLSCEQNLNHDAMYWYRQDPGQGLRLIYYSQIVNDFQKGDIAEGYSVSREKKESFPLTVTSAQKNPTAFYLCASSMGQGVAEKLFFGSGTQLSVL.

The chain employs TRBV19 and TRBJ2-7, with D possibly TRBD1 on 5 matching bases. Between the trimmed V and J ends, which lost 6 bases and 2 bases, there was a span of 11 bases. Germline V lookup: CDR1 LNHDA, CDR2 SQIVND (reference sequence). CDR3 size: 13 residues. The CDR3 loop reads CASRTEKTYEQYF. Written as DNA, the CDR3 is TGTGCCAGTAGGACAGAAAAAACCTACGAGCAGTACTTC.

J is TRBJ1-1 and V is TRBV2, with D perhaps TRBD1 (6 bases). Germline CDR1 reads SNHLY; CDR2 reads FYNNEI. The V end was cut by 10 bases, the J end by 6 bases, with 18 bases between. The CDR3 consists of 13 residues. CDR3 region: CATVTGWEAEAFF. The CDR3 DNA follows: TGTGCCACCGTTACAGGGTGGGAAGCTGAAGCTTTCTTT.

The chain uses TRBV5-5 and TRBJ2-7; 8 nucleotides agree with TRBD1. The CDR3 consists of 16 residues. V shed 6 bases, J shed 2 bases, and the junction held 13 bases outside the gene matches. Germline CDR1 reads SGHKS; CDR2 reads YYEKEE (reference sequence). CDR3 nucleotide sequence: TGTGCCAGCACCAACAGGGGGATACCCCCTCCCTACGAGCAGTACTTC. Protein sequence: CASTNRGIPPPYEQYF. The full variable domain, in which reference TRBV5-5 and TRBJ2-7 provide the parts outside the CDR3, is DAGVTQSPTHLIKTRGQQVTLRCSPISGHKSVSWYQQVLGQGPQFIFQYYEKEERGRGNFPDRFSARQFPNYSSELNVNALLLGDSALYLCASTNRGIPPPYEQYFGPGTRLTVT.

This chain links TRBV19 with TRBJ1-5; no clear D gene. The CDR3 totals 13 residues. From germline, CDR1 is LNHDA and CDR2 SQIVND (reference sequence). The ends were cut back, 5 bases at V and 3 bases at J, with 8 bases in the middle. The CDR3 DNA reads TGTGCCAGTAGTTCGCTATCCAATCAGCCCCAGCATTTT. Translated: CASSSLSNQPQHF. Full variable domain (remainder filled in from reference TRBV19 and TRBJ1-5): DGGITQSPKYLFRKEGQNVTLSCEQNLNHDAMYWYRQDPGQGLRLIYYSQIVNDFQKGDIAEGYSVSREKKESFPLTVTSAQKNPTAFYLCASSSLSNQPQHFGDGTRLSIL.

The gene calls are TRBV7-2 and TRBJ1-2, with TRBD1 matching over 7 bases. The length of the CDR3 is 15 residues. The trim removed 5 bases at V and 3 bases at J, leaving 9 bases unmatched. Germline CDR1 and CDR2: SGHTA and FQGNSA. CDR3 sequence: CASSIDRDRYYGYTF. The CDR3 nucleotides are TGTGCCAGCAGCATAGACCGGGACAGATACTATGGCTACACCTTC. The full variable domain, in which reference TRBV7-2 and TRBJ1-2 provide the parts outside the CDR3, is GAGVSQSPSNKVTEKGKDVELRCDPISGHTALYWYRQSLGQGLEFLIYFQGNSAPDKSGLPSDRFSAERTGGSVSTLTIQRTQQEDSAVYLCASSIDRDRYYGYTFGSGTRLTVV.

V usage is TRBV5-1 and J usage is TRBJ2-7, with D unresolved. The V end lost 0 bases, the J end lost 0 bases, and 10 bases lay between the germline ends. The CDR3 is 15 residues long. The germline V gene has CDR1 SGHRS and CDR2 YFSETQ. This CDR3 reads CASSLGSGNSYEQYF. Here the CDR3 DNA reads TGCGCCAGCAGCTTGGGCTCAGGCAACTCCTACGAGCAGTACTTC.